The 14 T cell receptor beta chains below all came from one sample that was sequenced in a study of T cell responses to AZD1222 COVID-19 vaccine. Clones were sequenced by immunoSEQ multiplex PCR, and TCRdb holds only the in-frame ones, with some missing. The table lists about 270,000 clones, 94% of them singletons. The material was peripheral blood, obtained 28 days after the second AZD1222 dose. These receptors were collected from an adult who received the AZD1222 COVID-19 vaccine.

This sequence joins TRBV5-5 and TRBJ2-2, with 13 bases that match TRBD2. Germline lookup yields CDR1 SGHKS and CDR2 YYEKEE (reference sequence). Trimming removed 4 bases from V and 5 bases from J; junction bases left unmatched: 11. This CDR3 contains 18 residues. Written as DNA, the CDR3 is TGTGCCAGCAGCACTCCGGGACTAGCGGGGCTGGTAACCGGGGAGCTGTTTTTT. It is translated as CASSTPGLAGLVTGELFF.

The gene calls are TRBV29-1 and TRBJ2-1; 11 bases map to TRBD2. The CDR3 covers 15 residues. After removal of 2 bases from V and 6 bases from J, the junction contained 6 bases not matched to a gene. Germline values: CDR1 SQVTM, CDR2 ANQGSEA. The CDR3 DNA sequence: TGCAGCGTTGAACTAGCGGGGGGCCCACCCAATGAGCAGTTCTTC. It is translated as CSVELAGGPPNEQFF.

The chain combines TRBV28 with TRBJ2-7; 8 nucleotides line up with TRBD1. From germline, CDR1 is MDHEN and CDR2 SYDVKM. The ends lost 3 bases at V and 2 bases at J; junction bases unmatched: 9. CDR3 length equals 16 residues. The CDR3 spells CASSFQAWTGTYEQYF. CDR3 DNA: TGTGCCAGCAGTTTCCAAGCCTGGACAGGGACCTACGAGCAGTACTTC.

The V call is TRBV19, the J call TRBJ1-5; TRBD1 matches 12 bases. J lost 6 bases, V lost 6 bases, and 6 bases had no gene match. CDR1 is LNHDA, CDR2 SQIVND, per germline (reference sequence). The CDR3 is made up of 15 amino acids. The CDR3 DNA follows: TGTGCCAGTAGAGGGACAGGGGGCGCGAGTCAGCCCCAGCATTTT. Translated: CASRGTGGASQPQHF. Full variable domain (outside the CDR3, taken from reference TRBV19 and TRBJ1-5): DGGITQSPKYLFRKEGQNVTLSCEQNLNHDAMYWYRQDPGQGLRLIYYSQIVNDFQKGDIAEGYSVSREKKESFPLTVTSAQKNPTAFYLCASRGTGGASQPQHFGDGTRLSIL.

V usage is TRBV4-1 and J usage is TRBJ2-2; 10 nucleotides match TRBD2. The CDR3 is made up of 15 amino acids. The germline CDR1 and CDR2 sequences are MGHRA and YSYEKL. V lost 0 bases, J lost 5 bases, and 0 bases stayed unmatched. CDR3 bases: TGCGCCAGCAGCCAAGAGACTAGCGGGACCGGGGAGCTGTTTTTT. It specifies CASSQETSGTGELFF.

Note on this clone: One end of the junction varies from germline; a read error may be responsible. Here the CDR3 reads CASSPSHEQYF. The DNA for the CDR3 is TGTGCCAGCAGTCCCTCCCACGAGCAGTACTTC. J is TRBJ2-7 and V is TRBV12-3 or TRBV12-4; D not resolved. CDR3 length equals 11 residues.

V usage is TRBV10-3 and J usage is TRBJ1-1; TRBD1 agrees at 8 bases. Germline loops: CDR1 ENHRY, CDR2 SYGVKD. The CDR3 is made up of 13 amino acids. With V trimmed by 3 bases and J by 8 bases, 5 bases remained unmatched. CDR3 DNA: TGTGCCATCAGTGACCGGACAGGGCTCGAAGCTTTCTTT. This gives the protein CAISDRTGLEAFF.

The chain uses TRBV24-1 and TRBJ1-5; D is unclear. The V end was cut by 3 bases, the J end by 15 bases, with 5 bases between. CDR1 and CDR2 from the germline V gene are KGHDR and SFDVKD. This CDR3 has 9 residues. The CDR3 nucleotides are TGTGCCACCAGTGATCCGCGGCATTTT. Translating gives CATSDPRHF.

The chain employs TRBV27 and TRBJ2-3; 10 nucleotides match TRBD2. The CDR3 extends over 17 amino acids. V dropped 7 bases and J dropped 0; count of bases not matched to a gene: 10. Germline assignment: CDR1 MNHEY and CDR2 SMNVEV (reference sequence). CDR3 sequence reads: CASTYRGTSASTDTQYF. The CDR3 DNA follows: TGTGCCAGCACCTATCGGGGGACTAGCGCTAGCACAGATACGCAGTATTTT.

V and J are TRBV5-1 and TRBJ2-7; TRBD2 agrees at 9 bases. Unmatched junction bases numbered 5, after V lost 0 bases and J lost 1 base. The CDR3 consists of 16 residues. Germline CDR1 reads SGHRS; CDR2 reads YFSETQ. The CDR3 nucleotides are TGCGCCAGCAGCTTGGGTGGCGCGGGGGGGTCCTACGAGCAGTACTTC. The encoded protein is CASSLGGAGGSYEQYF.

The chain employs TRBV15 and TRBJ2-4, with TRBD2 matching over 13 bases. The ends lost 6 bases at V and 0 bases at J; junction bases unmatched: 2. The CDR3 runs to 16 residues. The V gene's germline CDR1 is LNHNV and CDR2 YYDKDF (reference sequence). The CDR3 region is CATRTSGGIAKNIQYF. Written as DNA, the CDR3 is TGTGCCACCAGGACTAGCGGGGGGATAGCCAAAAACATTCAGTACTTC.

CDR3 loop: CASSLQDTEAFF. The CDR3 bases are TGTGCCAGCAGCCTACAAGACACTGAAGCTTTCTTT. The chain combines TRBV7-9 with TRBJ1-1; unclear D gene. The CDR3 is 12 residues long. Germline CDR1 is SEHNR and CDR2 is FQNEAQ (reference sequence). Between the trimmed V and J ends, which lost 5 bases and 3 bases, there was a span of 7 bases.

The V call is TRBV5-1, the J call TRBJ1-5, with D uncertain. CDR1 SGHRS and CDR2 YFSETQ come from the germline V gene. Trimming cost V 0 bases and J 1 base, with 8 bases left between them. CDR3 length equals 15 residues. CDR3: CASSLAGESNQPQHF. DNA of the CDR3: TGCGCCAGCAGCTTGGCCGGTGAAAGCAATCAGCCCCAGCATTTT.

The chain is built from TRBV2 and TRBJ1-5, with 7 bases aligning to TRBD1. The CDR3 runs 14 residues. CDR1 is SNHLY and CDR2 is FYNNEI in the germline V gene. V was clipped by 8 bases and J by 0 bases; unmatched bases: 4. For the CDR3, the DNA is TGTGCCAGCGGGAGACAGGGTAGCAATCAGCCCCAGCATTTT. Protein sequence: CASGRQGSNQPQHF. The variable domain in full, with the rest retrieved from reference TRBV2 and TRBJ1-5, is EPEVTQTPSHQVTQMGQEVILRCVPISNHLYFYWYRQILGQKVEFLVSFYNNEISEKSEIFDDQFSVERPDGSNFTLKIRSTKLEDSAMYFCASGRQGSNQPQHFGDGTRLSIL.